This TCR beta chain was captured by sequencing in a study of shared clonotypes between healthy human individuals. Assay: immunoSEQ multiplex PCR; the TCRdb copy retains only in-frame clones and omits some. The table includes about a million clones, approximately 77% detected once. Trimming stripped 6 bases from V and 4 bases from J, with 18 bases between. Per the germline V gene, CDR1 is MNHEY and CDR2 is SMNVEV (reference sequence). This CDR3 region has 15 residues. This sequence was found in a man in his late teens or twenties in good health. Some clones in this sample may be carry-over from other donors' samples. The V call is TRBV27, the J call TRBJ1-1; no clear D gene. The sequenced material came from memory CD4+ T cells from PBMCs. Subset given: CD45RA-negative fraction. The CDR3 protein is CASSAGRVRGTEAFF. The CDR3 nucleotides read TGTGCCAGCAGCGCTGGACGTGTGCGAGGCACTGAAGCTTTCTTT.